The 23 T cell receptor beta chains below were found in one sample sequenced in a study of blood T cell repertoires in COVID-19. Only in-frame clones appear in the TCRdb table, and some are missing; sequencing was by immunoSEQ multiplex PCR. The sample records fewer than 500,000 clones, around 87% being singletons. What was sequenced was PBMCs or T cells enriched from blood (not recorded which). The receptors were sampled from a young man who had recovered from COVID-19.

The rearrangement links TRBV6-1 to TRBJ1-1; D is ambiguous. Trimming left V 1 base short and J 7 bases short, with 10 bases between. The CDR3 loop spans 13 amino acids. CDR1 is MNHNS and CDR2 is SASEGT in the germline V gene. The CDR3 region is CASSEEGGVEAFF. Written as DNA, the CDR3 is TGTGCCAGCAGTGAAGAGGGAGGAGTTGAAGCTTTCTTT.

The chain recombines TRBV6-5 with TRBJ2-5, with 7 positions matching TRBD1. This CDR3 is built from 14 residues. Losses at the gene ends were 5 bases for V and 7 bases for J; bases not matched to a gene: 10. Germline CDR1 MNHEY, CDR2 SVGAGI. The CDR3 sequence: CASSLNRGLGTQYF. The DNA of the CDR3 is TGTGCCAGCAGTCTCAACAGGGGTTTAGGGACCCAGTACTTC.

The CDR3: CASSYSRQGERNTIYF. The CDR3 bases are TGTGCCAGCAGTTACTCGAGGCAGGGCGAGAGAAACACCATATATTTT. This sequence joins TRBV6-6 and TRBJ1-3; D might be TRBD1 (5 bases). The CDR3 sequence is 16 residues long. Germline lookup yields CDR1 MNHNY and CDR2 SVGAGI (reference sequence). V was shortened by 0 bases and J by 5 bases, with 14 bases between the two germline ends.

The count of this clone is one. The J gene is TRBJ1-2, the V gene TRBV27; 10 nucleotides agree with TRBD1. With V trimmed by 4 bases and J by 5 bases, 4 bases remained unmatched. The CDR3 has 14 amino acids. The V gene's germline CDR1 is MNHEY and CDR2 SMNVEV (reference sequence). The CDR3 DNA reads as TGTGCCAGCAGTTCGACAGGGGGCCGGTATGGCTACACCTTC. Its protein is CASSSTGGRYGYTF.

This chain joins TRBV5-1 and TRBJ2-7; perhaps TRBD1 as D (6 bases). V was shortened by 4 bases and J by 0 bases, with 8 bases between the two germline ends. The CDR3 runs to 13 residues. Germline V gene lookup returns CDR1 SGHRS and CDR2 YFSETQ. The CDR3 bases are TGCGCCAGCAGCCGGGACAACTCCTACGAGCAGTACTTC. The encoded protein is CASSRDNSYEQYF.

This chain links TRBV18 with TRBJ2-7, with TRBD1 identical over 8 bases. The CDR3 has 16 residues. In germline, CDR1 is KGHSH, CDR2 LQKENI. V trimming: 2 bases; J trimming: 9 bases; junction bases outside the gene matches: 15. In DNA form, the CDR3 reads TGTGCCAGCTCACCAGCGCCGGGACAGGTTACCGACGGGCAGTACTTC. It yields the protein CASSPAPGQVTDGQYF. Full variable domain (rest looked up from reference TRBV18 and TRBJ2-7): NAGVMQNPRHLVRRRGQEARLRCSPMKGHSHVYWYRQLPEEGLKFMVYLQKENIIDESGMPKERFSAEFPKEGPSILRIQQVVRGDSAAYFCASSPAPGQVTDGQYFGPGTRLTVT.

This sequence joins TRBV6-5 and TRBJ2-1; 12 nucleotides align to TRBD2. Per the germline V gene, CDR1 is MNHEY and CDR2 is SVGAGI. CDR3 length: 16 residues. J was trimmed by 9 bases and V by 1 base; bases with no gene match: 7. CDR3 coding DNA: TGTGCCAGCAGTTACTTACAGACTAGCGGGGGCGGTGAGCAGTTCTTC. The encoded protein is CASSYLQTSGGGEQFF.

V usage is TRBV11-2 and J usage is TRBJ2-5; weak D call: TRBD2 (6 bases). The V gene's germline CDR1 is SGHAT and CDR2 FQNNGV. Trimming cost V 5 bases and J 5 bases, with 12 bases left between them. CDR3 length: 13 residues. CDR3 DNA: TGTGCCAGCAGCACCGGACTACGGGAGACCCAGTACTTC. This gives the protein CASSTGLRETQYF.

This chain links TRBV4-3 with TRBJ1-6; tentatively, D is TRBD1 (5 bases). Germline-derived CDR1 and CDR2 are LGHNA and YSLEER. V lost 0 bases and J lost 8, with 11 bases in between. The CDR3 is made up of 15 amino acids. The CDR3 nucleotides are TGCGCCAGCAGCCAAGAATACAGGCCGGATTCACCCCTCCACTTT. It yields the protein CASSQEYRPDSPLHF.

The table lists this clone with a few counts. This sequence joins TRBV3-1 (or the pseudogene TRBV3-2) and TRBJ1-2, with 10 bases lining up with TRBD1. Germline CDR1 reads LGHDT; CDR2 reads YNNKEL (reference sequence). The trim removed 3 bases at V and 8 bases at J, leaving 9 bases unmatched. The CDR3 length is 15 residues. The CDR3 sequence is CASSHRDRGLTGYTF. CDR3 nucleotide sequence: TGTGCCAGCAGCCACCGTGACAGGGGGCTAACGGGCTACACCTTC.

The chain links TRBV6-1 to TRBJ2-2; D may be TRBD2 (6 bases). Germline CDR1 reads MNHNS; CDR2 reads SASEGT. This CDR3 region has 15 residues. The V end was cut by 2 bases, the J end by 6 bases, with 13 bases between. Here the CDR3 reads CASSEQAGPAGELFF. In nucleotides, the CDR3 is TGTGCCAGCAGTGAACAAGCGGGTCCCGCCGGGGAGCTGTTTTTT.

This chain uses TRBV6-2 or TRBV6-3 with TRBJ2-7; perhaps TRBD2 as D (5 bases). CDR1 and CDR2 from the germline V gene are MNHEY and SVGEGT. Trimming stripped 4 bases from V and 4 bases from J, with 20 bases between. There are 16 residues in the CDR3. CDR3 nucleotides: TGTGCCAGCAGTTCCGGACTGGGGAGACATGGATACGAGCAGTACTTC. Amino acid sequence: CASSSGLGRHGYEQYF.

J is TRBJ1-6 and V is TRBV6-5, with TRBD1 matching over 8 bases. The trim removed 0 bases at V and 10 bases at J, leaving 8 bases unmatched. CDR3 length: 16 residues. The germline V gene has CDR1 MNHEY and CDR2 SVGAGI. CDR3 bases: TGTGCCAGCAGTTACTCGACCGACAGGGGAGGATCACCCCTCCACTTT. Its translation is CASSYSTDRGGSPLHF.

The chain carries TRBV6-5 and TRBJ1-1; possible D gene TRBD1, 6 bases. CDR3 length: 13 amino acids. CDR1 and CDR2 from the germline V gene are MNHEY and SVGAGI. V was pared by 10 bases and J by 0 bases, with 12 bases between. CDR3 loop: CAIQRDMNTEAFF. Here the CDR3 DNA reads TGTGCCATCCAGAGGGACATGAACACTGAAGCTTTCTTT.

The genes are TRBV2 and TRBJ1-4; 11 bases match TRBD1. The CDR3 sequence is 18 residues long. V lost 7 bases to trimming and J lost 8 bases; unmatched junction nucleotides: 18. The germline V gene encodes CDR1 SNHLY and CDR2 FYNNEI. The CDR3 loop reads CASTRRTGGDSVREKLFF. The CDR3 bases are TGTGCCAGCACTCGTCGGACAGGGGGCGATTCGGTTCGCGAAAAACTGTTTTTT.

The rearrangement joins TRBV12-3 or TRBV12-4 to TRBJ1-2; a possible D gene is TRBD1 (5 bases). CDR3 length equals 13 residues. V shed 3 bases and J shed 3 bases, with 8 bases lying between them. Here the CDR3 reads CASSFRQYYGYTF. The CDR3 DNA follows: TGTGCCAGCAGTTTCCGACAGTACTATGGCTACACCTTC.

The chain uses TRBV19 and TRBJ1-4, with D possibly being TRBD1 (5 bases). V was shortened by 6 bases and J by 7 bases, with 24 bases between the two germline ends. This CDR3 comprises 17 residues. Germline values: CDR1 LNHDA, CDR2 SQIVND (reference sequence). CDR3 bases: TGTGCCAGTAGCACCACCGGGATGGGGGGGTTAGGTGAAAAACTGTTTTTT. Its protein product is CASSTTGMGGLGEKLFF. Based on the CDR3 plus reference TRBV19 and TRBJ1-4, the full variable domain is DGGITQSPKYLFRKEGQNVTLSCEQNLNHDAMYWYRQDPGQGLRLIYYSQIVNDFQKGDIAEGYSVSREKKESFPLTVTSAQKNPTAFYLCASSTTGMGGLGEKLFFGSGTQLSVL.

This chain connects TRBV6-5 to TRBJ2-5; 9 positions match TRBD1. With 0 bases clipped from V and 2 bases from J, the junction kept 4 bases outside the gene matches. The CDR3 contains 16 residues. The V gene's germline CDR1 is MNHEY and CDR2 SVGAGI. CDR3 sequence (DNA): TGTGCCAGCAGTTACTCGACGGGACAGGGACAAGAGACCCAGTACTTC. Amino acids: CASSYSTGQGQETQYF.

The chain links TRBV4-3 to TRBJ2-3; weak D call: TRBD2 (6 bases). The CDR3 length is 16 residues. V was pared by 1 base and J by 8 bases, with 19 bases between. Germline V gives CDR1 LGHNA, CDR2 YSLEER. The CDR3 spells CASSQAPSEATGTQYF. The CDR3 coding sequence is TGCGCCAGCAGCCAAGCCCCTAGCGAGGCTACGGGTACGCAGTATTTT.

This CDR3 is CASSAGQGGLFF. The DNA for the CDR3 is TGTGCCAGCAGCGCCGGACAGGGTGGACTGTTTTTT. The V gene is TRBV9, the J gene TRBJ1-4, with 8 bases aligning to TRBD1. Germline V CDR1 and CDR2: SGDLS, YYNGEE. CDR3 length equals 12 residues. J lost 13 bases, V lost 3 bases, and 5 bases had no gene match.

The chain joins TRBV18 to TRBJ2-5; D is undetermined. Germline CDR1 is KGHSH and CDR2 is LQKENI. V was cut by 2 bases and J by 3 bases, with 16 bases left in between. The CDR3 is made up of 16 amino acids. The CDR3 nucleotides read TGTGCCAGCTCACCAATTAATCGCGCGAGAGAAGAGACCCAGTACTTC. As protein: CASSPINRAREETQYF.

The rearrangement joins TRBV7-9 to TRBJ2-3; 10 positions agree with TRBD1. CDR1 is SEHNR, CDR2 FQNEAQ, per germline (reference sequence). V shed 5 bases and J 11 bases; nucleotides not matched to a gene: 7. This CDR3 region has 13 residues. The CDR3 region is CASSGMTGGVQYF. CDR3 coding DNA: TGTGCCAGCAGCGGAATGACAGGGGGCGTGCAGTATTTT.

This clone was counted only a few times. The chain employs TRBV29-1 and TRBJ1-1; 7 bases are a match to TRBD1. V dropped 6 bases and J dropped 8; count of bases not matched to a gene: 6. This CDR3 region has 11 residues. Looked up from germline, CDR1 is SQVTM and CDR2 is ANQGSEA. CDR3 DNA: TGCAGCGTAACACGGGACAGCGAAGCTTTCTTT. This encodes CSVTRDSEAFF.